This T cell receptor (beta chain) was sequenced during a study of T cells after yellow fever vaccination. Study findings and constraints: The secondary T-cell response peaked on day 5, not day 15, but was weaker. One caveat is that FACS-sorted repertoires could contain abundant clonotypes contaminating from the bulk population.

Via MiXCR, TCRdb re-called the 5' RACE reads, giving one row per CDR3 protein. The table records approximately 260,000 distinct CDR3 sequences, approximately 13% of them present only once. This clonotype was picked up a small number of times. The antigen remains undetermined. The CDR3 has 14 amino acids. V was pared by 5 bases and J by 8 bases, with 16 bases between. The V call is TRBV12-3 or TRBV12-4, the J call TRBJ2-1; weak D call: TRBD2 (6 bases). Sequences were derived from CD4+ T cells sorted from PBMCs, sampled 45 days after the yellow fever booster vaccination. This clonotype originated in a man aged 25 to 45 who received the YFV17D yellow fever vaccine. As DNA, the CDR3 is TGTGCCAGCAGTCCACGGGCCCGGGAGTATGAGCAGTTCTTC. As protein: CASSPRAREYEQFF.